This T cell receptor beta chain came from a study of blood T cell repertoires in COVID-19. Study information: Whether acute or convalescent, the COVID-19 samples came from the United States, Italy and Spain. From T cells, B-cell-depleted T cells, or PBMCs came the material, which was cDNA or gDNA.

The table came from immunoSEQ multiplex PCR; TCRdb's copy has only in-frame clones and leaves some out. The sample yields under 250,000 clones, around 88% seen once. Germline V lookup: CDR1 SGHAT, CDR2 FQDESV (reference sequence). Germline trimming cut 1 base from V and 6 bases from J; bases unmatched to any gene: 8. The CDR3 has 16 residues. V and J are TRBV11-1 and TRBJ2-3; 9 bases map to TRBD1. The source is a man aged 35 to 55 with active or convalescent COVID-19. The sequenced material came from peripheral blood. The CDR3 DNA follows: TGTGCCAGCAGCTTAGAAACCGGGACAGGGTGGGATACGCAGTATTTT. Residues: CASSLETGTGWDTQYF.